Listed below are T cell receptor beta chains from one sample, sequenced in a study of blood T cell repertoires in COVID-19. Clones were sequenced by immunoSEQ multiplex PCR, and TCRdb holds only the in-frame ones, with some missing. This sample has approximately 86,000 clones, with around four fifths found just once. Sample: peripheral blood. The receptor set was obtained from a man between 50 and 59 years old with acute or convalescent COVID-19. Each CDR3 is given with its conserved first and last residue. The D gene is left open where the match is weak. Where a row states a size, it is once, few, many or the class of an expanded clone; other rows omit it.

TRBD1	NA	TRBV27	14	TRBJ1-5	TGTGCCAGCAGCGGGACAGGGGGCAATCAGCCCCAGCATTTT	CASSGTGGNQPQHF
NA	NA	TRBV3-1/TRBV3-2	15	TRBJ2-1	TGTGCCAGCAGCCAAGGTCCCGGTTTAAACAATGAGCAGTTCTTC	CASSQGPGLNNEQFF
TRBD1	NA	TRBV28	16	TRBJ2-5	TGTGCCAGCAGTTTCGATCCCACAGGGGCCGGAGAGACCCAGTACTTC	CASSFDPTGAGETQYF
NA	NA	TRBV19	14	TRBJ1-1	TGTGCCAGTATGGACTTAACGGATGGCACTGAAGCTTTCTTT	CASMDLTDGTEAFF
TRBD1	NA	TRBV6-1	14	TRBJ1-1	TGTGCCAGCAGTGAAGCCCGGACAGGCCCCGAGGCTTTCTTT	CASSEARTGPEAFF
NA	few	TRBV11-2	15	TRBJ1-1	TGTGCCAGCAGCCCCGGCGTTACAGTGAACACTGAAGCTTTCTTT	CASSPGVTVNTEAFF
TRBD2	few	TRBV29-1	15	TRBJ2-7	TGCAGCGTTGAAGATCGGCGCGGGGGGGCTTACGAGCAGTACTTC	CSVEDRRGGAYEQYF
TRBD1	NA	TRBV30	14	TRBJ2-7	TGTGCCTGGAGTGCTGGACAGGGGGCGGACGAGCAGTACTTC	CAWSAGQGADEQYF
NA	NA	TRBV7-2	15	TRBJ2-3	TGTGCCAGCAGCTTACAGACTAGACCTACAGATACGCAGTATTTT	CASSLQTRPTDTQYF
TRBD1	NA	TRBV7-6	15	TRBJ2-7	TGTGCCAGCAGCCCCGGACAGGGGCTTTTTTACGAGCAGTACTTC	CASSPGQGLFYEQYF
TRBD1	few	TRBV14	15	TRBJ2-5	TGTGCCAGCAGCCAAGTTATGACAGGGACGGAGACCCAGTACTTC	CASSQVMTGTETQYF
TRBD1	once	TRBV5-5	17	TRBJ1-5	TGTGCCAGCAGCTTAATATCGTCAGGGGGAAAGAATCAGCCCCAGCATTTT	CASSLISSGGKNQPQHF
TRBD1	NA	TRBV7-9	15	TRBJ1-5	TGTGCCAGCTTTAAGCCGGGACAGGGGGATGAGCCCCAGCATTTT	CASFKPGQGDEPQHF
NA	once	TRBV20-1	11	TRBJ2-7	TGCAGTGCCGAGAGTGGCGGCGAGCAGTACTTC	CSAESGGEQYF
NA	NA	TRBV10-3	12	TRBJ2-2	TGTGCCCTGGCCGGGGTCACCGGGGAGCTGTTTTTT	CALAGVTGELFF
NA	NA	TRBV5-6	15	TRBJ2-5	TGTGCCAGCAGCTTGGGGGCCAGCTACAAAGAGACCCAGTACTTC	CASSLGASYKETQYF
NA	NA	TRBV12-3/TRBV12-4	13	TRBJ1-2	TGTGCCAGCAGTTTAACGGGGGTGCGTGGCTACACCTTC	CASSLTGVRGYTF
NA	NA	TRBV6-4	16	TRBJ2-2	TGTGCCAGCAGTGACCGGGGGGCCTCTAACACCGGGGAGCTGTTTTTT	CASSDRGASNTGELFF
NA	NA	TRBV3-1/TRBV3-2	14	TRBJ1-5	TGTGCCAGCAGCCAGGGGGGGGTGGGTCAGCCCCAGCATTTT	CASSQGGVGQPQHF
TRBD1	NA	TRBV28	16	TRBJ2-7	TGTGCCAGCAGTCCCTCCCAAGGACAGGGGGGATACGAGCAGTACTTC	CASSPSQGQGGYEQYF
TRBD2	NA	TRBV30	15	TRBJ2-3	TGTGCCTGGGCCCGGACTAGCGGGGGGGCTGATACGCAGTATTTT	CAWARTSGGADTQYF
NA	NA	TRBV28	15	TRBJ2-2	TGTGCCAGCAGTTTAGGAGACAGGTCTACCGGGGAGCTGTTTTTT	CASSLGDRSTGELFF
NA	NA	TRBV28	16	TRBJ1-5	TGTGCCAGCAGTTTATCTGGCAGGGTTAGCAATCAGCCCCAGCATTTT	CASSLSGRVSNQPQHF
NA	NA	TRBV4-3	15	TRBJ2-7	TGCGCCAGCAGCCAAGAGTGGCGGAGCTCCTACGAGCAGTACTTC	CASSQEWRSSYEQYF
TRBD1	NA	TRBV28	17	TRBJ2-3	TGTGCCAGCAGTTCCCGGACAGGCATCATCACCGCCGATACGCAGTATTTT	CASSSRTGIITADTQYF
TRBD1	NA	TRBV10-3	12	TRBJ2-7	TGTGCCACGGGGGGACAGGGATACGAGCAGTACTTC	CATGGQGYEQYF
TRBD1	NA	TRBV4-3	16	TRBJ2-1	TGCGCCAGCAGCCAAGATGCTTTCCAGGGGGCGAATGAGCAGTTCTTC	CASSQDAFQGANEQFF
TRBD2	NA	TRBV18	17	TRBJ2-3	TGTGCCAGCTCACTTTCTTATCTAGCGGGAGTCACAGATACGCAGTATTTT	CASSLSYLAGVTDTQYF
NA	NA	TRBV5-1	14	TRBJ2-2	TGCGCCAGCAGCCTAGACCAGAACACCGGGGAGCTGTTTTTT	CASSLDQNTGELFF
NA	NA	TRBV4-1	16	TRBJ1-1	TGCGCCAGCAGCCAAGCCAGTCACACAGGGAACACTGAAGCTTTCTTT	CASSQASHTGNTEAFF
TRBD2	once	TRBV7-9	16	TRBJ2-1	TGTGCCAGCAGCTTCCCGGGAGGGGGACTAGCGTATAAGCAGTTCTTC	CASSFPGGGLAYKQFF
TRBD2	NA	TRBV6-2/TRBV6-3	17	TRBJ2-1	TGTGCCAGCAGTTACTCTGCTAGCGGGCTTTCCTACAATGAGCAGTTCTTC	CASSYSASGLSYNEQFF
NA	NA	TRBV11-3	13	TRBJ2-7	TGTGCCAGCAGCCAAAGTGGAGCTGGCGAGCAGTACTTC	CASSQSGAGEQYF
NA	NA	TRBV6-5	15	TRBJ2-4	TGTGCCAGCAGTCTCACCCTAGGAGCCAAAAACATTCAGTACTTC	CASSLTLGAKNIQYF
TRBD1	once	TRBV28	14	TRBJ2-5	TGTGCCAGCAGCAAGGGACAGGGGGTGGAGACCCAGTACTTC	CASSKGQGVETQYF
NA	NA	TRBV28	14	TRBJ1-3	TGTGCCAGCGGCGCACAGAACTCTGGAAACACCATATATTTT	CASGAQNSGNTIYF
NA	NA	TRBV5-1	15	TRBJ2-3	TGCGCCAGCAACTTCGCCGGGACTCCGGCAGATACGCAGTATTTT	CASNFAGTPADTQYF
TRBD1	NA	TRBV2	13	TRBJ2-7	TGTGCCAGCAAGTTGGAGACAGGGGACGAGCAGTACTTC	CASKLETGDEQYF
NA	once	TRBV30	12	TRBJ2-2	TGTGCCTGGAGTCTGGAGGCCGGGGAGCTGTTTTTT	CAWSLEAGELFF
NA	NA	TRBV11-2	13	TRBJ2-7	TGTGCCAGCAGCTTGGACAGAGCCTACGAGCAGTACTTC	CASSLDRAYEQYF
NA	NA	TRBV28	11	TRBJ2-5	TGTGCCAGCAGGGAGGGGGAGACCCAGTACTTC	CASREGETQYF
NA	NA	TRBV4-3	15	TRBJ2-3	TGCGCCAGCAGCCAAGAAAAGGGGCCCACAGATACGCAGTATTTT	CASSQEKGPTDTQYF
TRBD1	NA	TRBV18	16	TRBJ1-3	TGTGCCAGCTCACCAAGGACAGGGGGCTCTGGAAACACCATATATTTT	CASSPRTGGSGNTIYF
TRBD2	NA	TRBV5-1	16	TRBJ2-2	TGCGCCAGCAGCTCGGGACTAGCGGGAGCCCCCGGGGAGCTGTTTTTT	CASSSGLAGAPGELFF
NA	NA	TRBV3-1/TRBV3-2	14	TRBJ1-5	TGTGCCAGCAGCCAAGATAGTACGAGACAGCCCCAGCATTTT	CASSQDSTRQPQHF
NA	NA	TRBV10-3	13	TRBJ1-2	TGTGCCATCAGTGGAAATACAGGGTATGGCTACACCTTC	CAISGNTGYGYTF
NA	NA	TRBV4-3	15	TRBJ2-1	TGCGCCAGCAGCCAAGATATCCAGCGGTCCAATGAGCAGTTCTTC	CASSQDIQRSNEQFF
NA	NA	TRBV18	14	TRBJ1-1	TGTGCCAGCTCACCACCGTCGGGAGGGGCTGAAGCTTTCTTT	CASSPPSGGAEAFF
NA	NA	TRBV19	16	TRBJ1-5	TGTGCCAGTAGGGGACCGGGACACGCAAGCAATCAGCCCCAGCATTTT	CASRGPGHASNQPQHF
TRBD2	NA	TRBV27	14	TRBJ2-7	TGTGCCAGCGCCGCGGGGGGTGTTGTCTACGAGCAGTACTTC	CASAAGGVVYEQYF
TRBD1	NA	TRBV5-1	15	TRBJ1-6	TGCGCCAGCAGCTTGTCGGGGACAGTCGGTTCACCCCTCCACTTT	CASSLSGTVGSPLHF